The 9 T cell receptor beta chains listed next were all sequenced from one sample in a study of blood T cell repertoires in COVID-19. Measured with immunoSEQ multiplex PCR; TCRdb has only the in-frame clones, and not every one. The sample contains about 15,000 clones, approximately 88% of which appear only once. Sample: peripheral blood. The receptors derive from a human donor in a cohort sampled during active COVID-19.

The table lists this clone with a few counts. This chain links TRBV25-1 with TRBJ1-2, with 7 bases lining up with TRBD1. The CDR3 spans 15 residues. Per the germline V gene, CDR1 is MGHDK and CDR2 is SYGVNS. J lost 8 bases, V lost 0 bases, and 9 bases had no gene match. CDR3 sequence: CASSEYKGGGEGYTF. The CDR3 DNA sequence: TGTGCCAGCAGTGAATATAAAGGAGGGGGCGAAGGCTACACCTTC.

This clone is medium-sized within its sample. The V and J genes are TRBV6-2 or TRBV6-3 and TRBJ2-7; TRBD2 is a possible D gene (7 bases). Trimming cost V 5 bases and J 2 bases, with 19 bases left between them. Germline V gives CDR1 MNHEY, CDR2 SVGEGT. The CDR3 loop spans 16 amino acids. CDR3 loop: CASSKGGGSFPYEQYF. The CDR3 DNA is TGTGCCAGCAGTAAGGGGGGCGGGAGCTTCCCCTACGAGCAGTACTTC.

The CDR3 reads CASSVDQRYTDTQYF. The CDR3 DNA reads TGTGCCAGCAGCGTAGACCAGCGGTACACAGATACGCAGTATTTT. The V call is TRBV9, the J call TRBJ2-3, with a tentative D call TRBD2 (5 bases). The CDR3 is 15 residues long. Between the trimmed V and J ends, which lost 0 bases and 2 bases, there was a span of 10 bases. Germline CDR1 reads SGDLS; CDR2 reads YYNGEE.

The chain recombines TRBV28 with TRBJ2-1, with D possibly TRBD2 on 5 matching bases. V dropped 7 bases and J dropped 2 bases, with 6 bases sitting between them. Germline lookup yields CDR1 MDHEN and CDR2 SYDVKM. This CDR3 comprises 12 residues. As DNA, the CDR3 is TGTGCCAGCACGGAGGCCTACAATGAGCAGTTCTTC. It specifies CASTEAYNEQFF.

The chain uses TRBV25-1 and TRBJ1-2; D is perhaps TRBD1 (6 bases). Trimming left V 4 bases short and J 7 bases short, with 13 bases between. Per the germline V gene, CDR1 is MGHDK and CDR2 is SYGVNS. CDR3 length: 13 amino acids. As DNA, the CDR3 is TGTGCCAGCAGTGGGGAGGGGGGCCTTGGCTACACCTTC. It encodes CASSGEGGLGYTF.

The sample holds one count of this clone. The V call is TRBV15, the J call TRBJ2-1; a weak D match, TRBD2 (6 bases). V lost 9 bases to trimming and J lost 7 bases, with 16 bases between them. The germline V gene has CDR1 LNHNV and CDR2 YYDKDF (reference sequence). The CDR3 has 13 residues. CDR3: CATHGGGGNEQFF. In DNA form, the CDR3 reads TGTGCCACTCATGGGGGAGGCGGGAATGAGCAGTTCTTC. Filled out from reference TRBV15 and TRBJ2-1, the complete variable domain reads DAMVIQNPRYQVTQFGKPVTLSCSQTLNHNVMYWYQQKSSQAPKLLFHYYDKDFNNEADTPDNFQSRRPNTSFCFLDIRSPGLGDTAMYLCATHGGGGNEQFFGPGTRLTVL.

CDR3 in amino acids: CASRKGQVNQPQHF. The CDR3 nucleotides read TGTGCCAGCAGAAAGGGACAGGTTAATCAGCCCCAGCATTTT. This chain connects TRBV2 to TRBJ1-5, with 8 bases fitting TRBD1. This CDR3 has 14 residues. J was trimmed by 4 bases and V by 6 bases; bases with no gene match: 5. The germline CDR1 and CDR2 sequences are SNHLY and FYNNEI.

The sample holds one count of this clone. CDR3 in DNA: TGCGCCAGCAGCTTGGATGGGACTAGCGGGAGTTACGAGCAGTACTTC. It is translated as CASSLDGTSGSYEQYF. The chain couples TRBV5-1 to TRBJ2-7, with 14 bases matching TRBD2. CDR1 is SGHRS, CDR2 YFSETQ, per germline. The V and J ends lost 0 bases and 4 bases, in that order; junction bases with no gene match: 3. CDR3 length equals 16 residues.

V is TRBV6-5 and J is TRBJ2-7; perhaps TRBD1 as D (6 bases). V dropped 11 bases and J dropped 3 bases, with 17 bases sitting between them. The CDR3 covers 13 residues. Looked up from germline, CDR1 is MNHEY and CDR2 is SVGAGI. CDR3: CAYGGSSLYEQYF. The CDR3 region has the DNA TGTGCCTATGGGGGCAGCAGTCTCTACGAGCAGTACTTC.